This T cell receptor beta chain was profiled in a study of cytomegalovirus exposure and HLA in healthy donors. 60 Vbeta and 13 Jbeta primers were used in PCR. Data came from immunoSEQ multiplex PCR; TCRdb stores just in-frame clones and leaves some out. The sample carries approximately 150,000 clones, about three quarters recorded once. Only a few counts were recorded for this clone. The antigen is not known. Study observations and caveats: Testing in vitro showed three CMV-associated chains specific for CMV antigens.

CDR3 length equals 15 residues. V was pared by 2 bases and J by 0 bases, with 8 bases between. Germline values: CDR1 MDHEN, CDR2 SYDVKM. Sequenced input: PBMCs. This chain links TRBV28 with TRBJ2-4; weak D call: TRBD1 (6 bases). The sequence derives from a young man in good health and CMV-seropositive. The CDR3 region has the DNA TGTGCCAGCAGTTTAGGACAGATAGCCAAAAACATTCAGTACTTC. It is translated as CASSLGQIAKNIQYF.